This T cell receptor beta chain was documented in a study of cytomegalovirus exposure and HLA in healthy donors. Study information: A previous analysis identified about 110 million unique TCR beta sequences derived from about 180 million T cells.

PCR involved 60 Vbeta and 13 Jbeta primers. Original methodology: About 10 million shared chains were among approximately 80 million unique TCR beta chains counted in a later analysis. Produced via immunoSEQ multiplex PCR; TCRdb's table is partial and in-frame only. V and J calls and clone size are those listed in that table; D and trimming were worked out from the DNA. The sample has about 180,000 clones; roughly 80% are singletons. V lost 3 bases, J lost 3 bases, and 3 bases lay in between. Germline CDR1 and CDR2: KGHSH and LQKENI. The CDR3 loop spans 11 amino acids. Sequenced material: PBMCs. This receptor was obtained from a man aged 25-40 years in good health and CMV-seronegative. The rearrangement uses TRBV18 and TRBJ2-7; unclear D gene. The CDR3 DNA reads as TGTGCCAGCTCACCCGGCTACGAGCAGTACTTC. Its protein product is CASSPGYEQYF.